Below, 24 T cell receptor beta chains from the same sample are listed, as sequenced in a study of control samples from healthy donors and cancer patients. Here immunoSEQ multiplex PCR was the method, and the copy in TCRdb shows in-frame clones only, minus some. The sample carries over 85,000 clones, roughly nine tenths recorded once. Sequenced: blood. All receptors come from a woman in her late teens or twenties in good health.

The chain uses TRBV29-1 and TRBJ2-3; D is perhaps TRBD2 (5 bases). The CDR3 sequence is 10 residues long. Trimming left V 7 bases short and J 3 bases short, with 5 bases between. CDR1 is SQVTM and CDR2 is ANQGSEA in the germline V gene. As DNA, the CDR3 is TGCAGCGGCGGGACAGATACGCAGTATTTT. It codes for CSGGTDTQYF.

This chain uses TRBV6-2 or TRBV6-3 with TRBJ2-3; TRBD1 or TRBD2 may be the D gene (5 bases each). The length of the CDR3 is 14 residues. Germline V lookup: CDR1 MNHEY, CDR2 SVGEGT. Trimming took 6 bases from V and 3 from J, leaving 13 bases between them. CDR3 protein: CASSHGEGTDTQYF. CDR3 in DNA: TGTGCCAGCAGCCACGGAGAGGGGACAGATACGCAGTATTTT.

The chain joins TRBV4-2 to TRBJ2-7; TRBD2 might be the D (6 bases). V was trimmed by 4 bases and J by 5 bases, leaving 24 bases between them. The germline CDR1 and CDR2 sequences are LGHNA and YNFKEQ. This CDR3 is built from 17 residues. CDR3 sequence (DNA): TGTGCCAGCAGCCGCGGCGGGGCCCTCGGGGATTATGACGAGCAGTACTTC. It is translated as CASSRGGALGDYDEQYF.

V and J are TRBV4-3 and TRBJ1-4, with D possibly matching TRBD1 (5 bases). Trimming stripped 3 bases from V and 0 bases from J, with 11 bases between. Germline values: CDR1 LGHNA, CDR2 YSLEER. The CDR3 has 16 residues. Here the CDR3 DNA reads TGCGCCAGCAGCCACGGGACGGATGCAACTAATGAAAAACTGTTTTTT. The encoded protein is CASSHGTDATNEKLFF.

The chain links TRBV27 to TRBJ1-1; D unclear. Germline V gene lookup returns CDR1 MNHEY and CDR2 SMNVEV (reference sequence). The CDR3 runs to 16 residues. V was shortened by 1 base and J by 4 bases, with 16 bases between the two germline ends. CDR3: CASSLWASGWVTEAFF. CDR3 DNA: TGTGCCAGCAGTTTATGGGCATCCGGATGGGTCACTGAAGCTTTCTTT.

The chain is built from TRBV7-9 and TRBJ1-6; no clear D. CDR1 and CDR2 (germline): SEHNR, FQNEAQ (reference sequence). CDR3 length: 15 amino acids. The V and J ends lost 1 base and 10 bases respectively, with 14 bases between them. The CDR3 reads CASSLEVWDGSPLHF. The CDR3 nucleotides read TGTGCCAGCAGCTTAGAGGTCTGGGATGGATCACCCCTCCACTTT.

The V and J genes are TRBV9 and TRBJ2-5; no reliable D call. There are 14 residues in the CDR3. The germline V and J ends were trimmed by 4 bases and 0 bases, with 10 bases remaining between them. CDR1 and CDR2 from the germline V gene are SGDLS and YYNGEE. CDR3 in amino acids: CASSPGGHQETQYF. The CDR3 region has the DNA TGTGCCAGCAGCCCCGGTGGCCACCAAGAGACCCAGTACTTC.

V usage is TRBV7-2 and J usage is TRBJ1-1; D gene unclear. CDR3 size: 14 residues. CDR1 is SGHTA, CDR2 FQGNSA, per germline. Trimming pared 5 bases from V and 0 bases from J, leaving 10 bases between. CDR3 protein: CASSLSWMNTEAFF. DNA for the CDR3: TGTGCCAGCAGCCTGAGTTGGATGAACACTGAAGCTTTCTTT.

This chain uses TRBV27 with TRBJ1-5; perhaps TRBD1 as D (5 bases). CDR3 size: 15 residues. The V end was cut by 3 bases, the J end by 5 bases, with 14 bases between. CDR1 and CDR2 from the germline V gene are MNHEY and SMNVEV (reference sequence). The CDR3 protein is CASSFEGRADQPQHF. DNA of the CDR3: TGTGCCAGCAGTTTTGAGGGCAGGGCTGATCAGCCCCAGCATTTT.

The chain carries TRBV5-6 and TRBJ1-4; D remains unclear. This CDR3 is 14 amino acids long. Trimming removed 4 bases at V and 8 bases at J, with 15 bases between. From germline, CDR1 is SGHDT and CDR2 YYEEEE. The CDR3 bases are TGTGCCAGCAGCCCGACGGGGTCGGTGGAAAAACTGTTTTTT. Its translation: CASSPTGSVEKLFF. The full variable domain, rest sourced from reference TRBV5-6 and TRBJ1-4, is DAGVTQSPTHLIKTRGQQVTLRCSPKSGHDTVSWYQQALGQGPQFIFQYYEEEERQRGNFPDRFSGHQFPNYSSELNVNALLLGDSALYLCASSPTGSVEKLFFGSGTQLSVL.

The chain carries TRBV6-4 and TRBJ2-3; TRBD1 matches at 11 bases. V dropped 4 bases and J dropped 6; count of bases not matched to a gene: 3. CDR1 is MRHNA, CDR2 SNTAGT, per germline. The CDR3 consists of 14 residues. CDR3 coding DNA: TGTGCCAGCAGTGCTGGACAGGGGGCCGATACGCAGTATTTT. It translates to CASSAGQGADTQYF.

The gene calls are TRBV5-5 and TRBJ1-1; D unresolved. CDR1 is SGHKS, CDR2 YYEKEE, per germline (reference sequence). The CDR3 spans 12 residues. Between the trimmed V and J ends, which lost 1 base and 3 bases, there was a span of 4 bases. The CDR3 reads CASSLYDTEAFF. DNA for the CDR3: TGTGCCAGCAGCTTGTACGACACTGAAGCTTTCTTT.

V usage is TRBV6-5 and J usage is TRBJ1-6, with 7 bases aligning to TRBD1. V lost 4 bases to trimming and J lost 7 bases; unmatched junction nucleotides: 10. Germline V gene sequence: CDR1 MNHEY, CDR2 SVGAGI. This CDR3 contains 16 residues. CDR3 nucleotide sequence: TGTGCCAGCAGTTTTGCACAGGGGTCGATGAATTCACCCCTCCACTTT. Translation: CASSFAQGSMNSPLHF.

The chain recombines TRBV6-1 with TRBJ2-2, with 9 nucleotides matching TRBD2. Trimming at V came to 2 bases and at J to 4 bases, leaving 17 bases not matched to a gene. This CDR3 region has 20 residues. CDR1 and CDR2 (germline): MNHNS, SASEGT. The CDR3, as DNA: TGTGCCAGCAGTGAATCGTTTCGTAGGGGTAGCGGGGGCCGCACCGGGGAGCTGTTTTTT. Translating it yields CASSESFRRGSGGRTGELFF.

The rearrangement links TRBV3-1 (or the pseudogene TRBV3-2) to TRBJ2-1; D gene ambiguous. The CDR3 totals 16 residues. The V gene lost 0 bases and the J gene lost 0 bases, with 9 bases spanning the gap. Per the germline V gene, CDR1 is LGHDT and CDR2 is YNNKEL (reference sequence). The DNA for the CDR3 is TGTGCCAGCAGCCAAGAAGACATCAGCTCCTACAATGAGCAGTTCTTC. Protein sequence: CASSQEDISSYNEQFF.

The chain carries TRBV2 and TRBJ2-5; D gene uncertain. Germline V gene sequence: CDR1 SNHLY, CDR2 FYNNEI. The CDR3 spans 16 residues. Trimming cost V 2 bases and J 0 bases, with 13 bases left between them. The CDR3 is CASSESGASYQETQYF. The DNA for the CDR3 is TGTGCCAGCAGTGAATCAGGAGCCTCGTACCAAGAGACCCAGTACTTC.

This chain links TRBV6-5 with TRBJ2-1; 10 bases are a match to TRBD1. With V trimmed by 5 bases and J by 7 bases, 8 bases remained unmatched. CDR1 MNHEY and CDR2 SVGAGI come from the germline V gene. CDR3 length: 15 amino acids. DNA of the CDR3: TGTGCCAGCAGTCCGACAGGGGGCCACTTGAATGAGCAGTTCTTC. This translates into CASSPTGGHLNEQFF.

V is TRBV4-1 and J is TRBJ2-7; TRBD1 agrees at 7 bases. The CDR3 is 14 residues long. Germline V CDR1 and CDR2: MGHRA, YSYEKL. With V trimmed by 5 bases and J by 4 bases, 8 bases remained unmatched. CDR3 sequence (DNA): TGCGCCAGCAGCTTACAGGGGAACCGTTACGAGCAGTACTTC. Amino acid sequence: CASSLQGNRYEQYF.

The chain employs TRBV11-3 and TRBJ2-1; 9 bases are a match to TRBD2. Germline V gene lookup returns CDR1 SGHNT and CDR2 YENEEA. This CDR3 spans 14 amino acids. V shed 8 bases, J shed 6 bases, and the junction held 8 bases outside the gene matches. The CDR3 spells CASCEVSGGNEQFF. CDR3 DNA: TGTGCCAGCTGCGAGGTTAGCGGGGGCAATGAGCAGTTCTTC.

The chain carries TRBV15 and TRBJ1-5; 9 bases match TRBD1. V gave up 0 bases and J gave up 7 bases; unmatched junction bases: 7. Germline values: CDR1 LNHNV, CDR2 YYDKDF (reference sequence). The CDR3 is 16 amino acids. The DNA of the CDR3 is TGTGCCACCAGCAGAGATACAGGGGGCTGGCGGCAGCCCCAGCATTTT. Translated: CATSRDTGGWRQPQHF.

The chain joins TRBV27 to TRBJ1-5, with TRBD1 matching 7 bases. The CDR3 is made up of 14 amino acids. The germline V gene has CDR1 MNHEY and CDR2 SMNVEV (reference sequence). The V gene end was trimmed by 6 bases and the J gene end by 6 bases; junction bases not matched to a gene: 8. CDR3 amino acids: CASSITGQSQPQHF. The CDR3 nucleotides are TGTGCCAGCAGCATTACGGGACAGTCTCAGCCCCAGCATTTT.

This sequence joins TRBV5-1 and TRBJ2-1; D is perhaps TRBD1 or TRBD2 (6 bases each). The germline V gene encodes CDR1 SGHRS and CDR2 YFSETQ. V dropped 10 bases and J dropped 0 bases, with 17 bases sitting between them. The CDR3 has 15 amino acids. The CDR3 reads CAVSRGTFSYNEQFF. The DNA of the CDR3 is TGCGCCGTGAGCCGCGGGACATTCTCCTACAATGAGCAGTTCTTC. Combining the CDR3 with reference TRBV5-1 and TRBJ2-1 gives the whole variable domain KAGVTQTPRYLIKTRGQQVTLSCSPISGHRSVSWYQQTPGQGLQFLFEYFSETQRNKGNFPGRFSGRQFSNSRSEMNVSTLELGDSALYLCAVSRGTFSYNEQFFGPGTRLTVL.

V is TRBV24-1 and J is TRBJ2-3; 9 bases fit TRBD1. The CDR3 is 14 amino acids. V lost 5 bases and J lost 3; bases outside the gene matches: 2. CDR1 is KGHDR and CDR2 is SFDVKD in the germline V gene. The CDR3, as DNA: TGTGCCACCAGTGGGACAGGGGAGACAGATACGCAGTATTTT. The encoded protein is CATSGTGETDTQYF.

This clone came up a few times. The chain carries TRBV19 and TRBJ1-1; D unclear. CDR1 LNHDA and CDR2 SQIVND come from the germline V gene (reference sequence). V was trimmed by 2 bases and J by 0 bases, leaving 10 bases between them. There are 15 residues in the CDR3. For the CDR3, the DNA is TGTGCCAGTAGTATAAATGGCAAACTGAACACTGAAGCTTTCTTT. This codes for CASSINGKLNTEAFF.